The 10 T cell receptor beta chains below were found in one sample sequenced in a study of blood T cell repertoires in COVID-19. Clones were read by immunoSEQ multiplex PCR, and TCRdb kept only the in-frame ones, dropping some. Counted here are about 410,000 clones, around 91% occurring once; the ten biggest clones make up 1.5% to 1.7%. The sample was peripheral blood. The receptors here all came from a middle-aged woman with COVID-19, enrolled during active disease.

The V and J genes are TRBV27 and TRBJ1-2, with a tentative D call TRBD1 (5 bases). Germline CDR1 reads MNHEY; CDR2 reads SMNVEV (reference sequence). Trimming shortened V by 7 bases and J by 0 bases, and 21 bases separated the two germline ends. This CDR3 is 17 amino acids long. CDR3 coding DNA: TGTGCCAGCAAGGGAGGACCGGGACCGGATGCTAACTATGGCTACACCTTC. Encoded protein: CASKGGPGPDANYGYTF.

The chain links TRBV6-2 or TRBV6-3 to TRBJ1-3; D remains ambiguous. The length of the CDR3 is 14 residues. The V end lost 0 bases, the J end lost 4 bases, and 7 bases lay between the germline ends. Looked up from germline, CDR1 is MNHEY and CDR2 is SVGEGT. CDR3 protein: CASSYSGVGNTIYF. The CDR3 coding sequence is TGTGCCAGCAGTTACTCGGGAGTGGGAAACACCATATATTTT.

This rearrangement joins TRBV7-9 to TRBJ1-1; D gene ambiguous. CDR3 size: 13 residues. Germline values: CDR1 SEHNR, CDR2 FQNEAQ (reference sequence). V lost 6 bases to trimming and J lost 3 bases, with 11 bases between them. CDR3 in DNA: TGTGCCAGCAGACCCAGAGGAGACACTGAAGCTTTCTTT. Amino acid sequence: CASRPRGDTEAFF.

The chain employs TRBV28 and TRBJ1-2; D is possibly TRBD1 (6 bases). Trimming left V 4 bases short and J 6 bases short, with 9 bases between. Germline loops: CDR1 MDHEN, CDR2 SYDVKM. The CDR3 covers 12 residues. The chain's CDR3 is CASSSGVDGYTF. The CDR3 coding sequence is TGTGCCAGCAGTTCAGGGGTTGATGGCTACACCTTC.

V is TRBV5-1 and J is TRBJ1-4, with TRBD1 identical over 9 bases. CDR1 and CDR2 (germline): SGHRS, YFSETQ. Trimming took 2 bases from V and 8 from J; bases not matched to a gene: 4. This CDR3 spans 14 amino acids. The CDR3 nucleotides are TGCGCCAGCAGCTTCCCCGGGACAGGGGAAAAACTGTTTTTT. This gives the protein CASSFPGTGEKLFF.

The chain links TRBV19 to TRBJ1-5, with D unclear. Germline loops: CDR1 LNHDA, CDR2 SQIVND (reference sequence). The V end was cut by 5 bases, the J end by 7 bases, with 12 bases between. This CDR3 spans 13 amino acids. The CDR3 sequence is CASSFLSVQPQHF. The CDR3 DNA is TGTGCCAGTAGTTTCCTATCGGTCCAGCCCCAGCATTTT.

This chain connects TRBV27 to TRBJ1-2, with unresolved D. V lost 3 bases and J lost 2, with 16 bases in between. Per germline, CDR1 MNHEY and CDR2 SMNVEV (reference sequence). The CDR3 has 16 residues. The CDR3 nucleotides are TGTGCCAGCAGTTTCCCCCGACGGACGGGAAACTATGGCTACACCTTC. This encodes CASSFPRRTGNYGYTF.

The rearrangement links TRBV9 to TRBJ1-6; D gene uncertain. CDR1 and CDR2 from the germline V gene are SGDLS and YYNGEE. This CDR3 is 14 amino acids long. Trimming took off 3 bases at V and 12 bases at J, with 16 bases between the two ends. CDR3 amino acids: CASSADSSIKPLHF. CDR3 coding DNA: TGTGCCAGCAGCGCCGACTCCAGCATCAAACCCCTCCACTTT.

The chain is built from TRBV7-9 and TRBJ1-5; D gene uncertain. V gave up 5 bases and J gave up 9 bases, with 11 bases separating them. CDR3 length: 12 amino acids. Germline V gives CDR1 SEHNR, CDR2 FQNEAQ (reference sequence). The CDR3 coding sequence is TGTGCCAGCAGCACTAGCGGGCCGCCCCAGCATTTT. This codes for CASSTSGPPQHF.

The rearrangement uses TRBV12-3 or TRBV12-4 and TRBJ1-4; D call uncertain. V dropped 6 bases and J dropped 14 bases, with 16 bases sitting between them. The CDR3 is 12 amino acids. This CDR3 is CASSVVLERLFF. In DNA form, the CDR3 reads TGTGCCAGCAGCGTCGTCCTAGAAAGGCTGTTTTTT.